This T cell receptor (beta chain) was profiled in a study of early T cells in non-severe SARS-CoV-2 infection. About the research overall: Chains were unpaired, as sequencing was done on bulk RNA from unsorted whole blood. The study's findings and limits: Comparison of clonotypes with VDJdb favored anti-spike CD8 responses while missing private and CD4 specificities.

Concerning this clonotype itself: Its matching antigen is unknown.

This CDR3 has 14 amino acids. Trimming removed 4 bases from V and 3 bases from J, with 16 bases in between. CDR1 and CDR2 from the germline V gene are DFQATT and SNEGSKA (reference sequence). Unique molecular identifier tags were affixed to discrete cDNA molecules. MiXCR was run by TCRdb on the 5' RACE reads, yielding one entry per CDR3 protein. The sample has 68,000 or so distinct CDR3 sequences, roughly 13% seen once. J is TRBJ2-7 and V is TRBV20-1; D perhaps matches TRBD2 (6 bases). The TCR originated in an adult who was a healthcare worker with PCR-confirmed SARS-CoV-2 infection or an uninfected control (not recorded which). The sequenced sample was whole blood. CDR3 bases: TGCAGTGCTACCGGGGGTCTAGGTCGCTACGAGCAGTACTTC. As protein: CSATGGLGRYEQYF.